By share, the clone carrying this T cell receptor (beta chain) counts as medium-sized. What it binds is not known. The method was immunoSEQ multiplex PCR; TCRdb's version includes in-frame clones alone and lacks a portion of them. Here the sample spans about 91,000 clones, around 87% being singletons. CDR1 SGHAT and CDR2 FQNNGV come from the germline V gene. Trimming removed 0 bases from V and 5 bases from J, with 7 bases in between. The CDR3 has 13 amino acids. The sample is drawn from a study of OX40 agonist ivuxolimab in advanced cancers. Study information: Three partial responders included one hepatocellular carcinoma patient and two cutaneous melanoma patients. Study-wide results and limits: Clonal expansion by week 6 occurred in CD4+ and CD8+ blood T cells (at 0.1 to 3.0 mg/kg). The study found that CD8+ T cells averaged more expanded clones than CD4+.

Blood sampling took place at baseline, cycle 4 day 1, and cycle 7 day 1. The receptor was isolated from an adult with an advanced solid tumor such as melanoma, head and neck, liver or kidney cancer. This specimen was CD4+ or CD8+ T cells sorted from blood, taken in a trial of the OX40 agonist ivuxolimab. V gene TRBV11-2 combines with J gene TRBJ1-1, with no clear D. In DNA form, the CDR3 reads TGTGCCAGCAGCTTAGAGGCGGGGACTGAAGCTTTCTTT. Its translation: CASSLEAGTEAFF.